Listed here are 28 T cell receptor beta chains from one sample, sequenced in a study of beta chain features in type 1 diabetes. Expressed TCRB transcripts were sequenced after all isolated RNA was converted to cDNA. Libraries were prepared by immunoSEQ multiplex PCR; TCRdb keeps only in-frame clonotypes and omits some of them. The sample holds roughly 450,000 clones, about 15% seen once. Sequencing was carried out using naive CD4+ T cells from blood. The origin of the receptors is a man younger than 45 in good health.

The chain carries TRBV5-4 and TRBJ2-5, with 9 bases matching TRBD2. The trim removed 3 bases at V and 1 base at J, leaving 10 bases unmatched. This CDR3 contains 17 residues. Germline lookup yields CDR1 SGHNT and CDR2 YYREEE (reference sequence). The CDR3 DNA reads as TGTGCCAGCAGCTACGGAACCGTGACTAGCGGCCAAGAGACCCAGTACTTC. This codes for CASSYGTVTSGQETQYF.

This clone was seen just once. The rearrangement uses TRBV5-1 and TRBJ1-1, with D maybe TRBD1 (5 bases). Germline values: CDR1 SGHRS, CDR2 YFSETQ. Trimming took 0 bases from V and 2 from J, leaving 17 bases between them. There are 17 residues in the CDR3. As DNA, the CDR3 is TGCGCCAGCAGCTTGGCCGGGGCAGGGAGAGGAAACACTGAAGCTTTCTTT. Translated, it gives CASSLAGAGRGNTEAFF. Drawing the rest from reference TRBV5-1 and TRBJ1-1, the complete variable domain is KAGVTQTPRYLIKTRGQQVTLSCSPISGHRSVSWYQQTPGQGLQFLFEYFSETQRNKGNFPGRFSGRQFSNSRSEMNVSTLELGDSALYLCASSLAGAGRGNTEAFFGQGTRLTVV.

This chain joins TRBV6-6 and TRBJ2-7; D remains unclear. V lost 5 bases to trimming and J lost 3 bases, with 5 bases between them. Germline V gene lookup returns CDR1 MNHNY and CDR2 SVGAGI (reference sequence). The CDR3 consists of 11 residues. The CDR3, as DNA: TGTGCCAGCAGTCTGATCTACGAGCAGTACTTC. As protein: CASSLIYEQYF.

CDR3 amino acids: CASTLRTPTYEQYF. CDR3 DNA sequence: TGTGCCAGCACTCTTCGGACACCGACCTACGAGCAGTACTTC. The rearrangement uses TRBV7-2 and TRBJ2-7; D may be TRBD1 (5 bases). This CDR3 spans 14 amino acids. Trimming took 7 bases from V and 2 from J, leaving 15 bases between them. Per germline, CDR1 SGHTA and CDR2 FQGNSA.

This clone was observed a handful of times. This chain uses TRBV7-9 with TRBJ2-3; no reliable D call. Trimming cost V 10 bases and J 4 bases, with 9 bases left between them. Germline CDR1 is SEHNR and CDR2 is FQNEAQ (reference sequence). The CDR3 has 11 amino acids. For the CDR3, the DNA is TGTGCCACCAACCCGGCAGATACGCAGTATTTT. The encoded protein is CATNPADTQYF.

In its sample, this clone was seen a few times. The rearrangement uses TRBV27 and TRBJ2-6; no reliable D call. The CDR3 has 12 amino acids. The germline gives CDR1 MNHEY, CDR2 SMNVEV (reference sequence). Trimming took 8 bases from V and 5 from J, leaving 7 bases between them. This CDR3 is CASSSRANVLTF. The CDR3 nucleotides read TGTGCCAGCTCTAGTCGGGCCAACGTCCTGACTTTC.

For this clone: Other nucleotide sequences from this sample produce the same CDR3. The V gene is TRBV7-9, the J gene TRBJ2-3; D perhaps matches TRBD2 (5 bases). The V gene lost 1 base and the J gene lost 3 bases, with 11 bases spanning the gap. CDR3 length equals 15 residues. Looked up from germline, CDR1 is SEHNR and CDR2 is FQNEAQ (reference sequence). As DNA, the CDR3 is TGTGCCAGCAGCTTAGATCCGGGAAGTACAGATACGCAGTATTTT. Translation gives CASSLDPGSTDTQYF.

This clone was observed a few times. The chain employs TRBV29-1 and TRBJ2-1, with D possibly matching TRBD2 (6 bases). V lost 0 bases to trimming and J lost 9 bases, with 12 bases between them. Germline values: CDR1 SQVTM, CDR2 ANQGSEA. This CDR3 is built from 13 residues. The CDR3 sequence: CSVEESGLGEQFF. DNA for the CDR3: TGCAGCGTTGAAGAGAGCGGGTTGGGTGAGCAGTTCTTC.

This clone has only a few counts. J is TRBJ1-5 and V is TRBV30; D unclear. This CDR3 is 13 amino acids long. Germline-derived CDR1 and CDR2 are GTSNPN and SVGIG (reference sequence). V lost 0 bases to trimming and J lost 9 bases, with 12 bases between them. The CDR3 DNA is TGTGCCTGGAGTGTACAGTGGCGGGGGCCCCAGCATTTT. This encodes CAWSVQWRGPQHF.

This chain uses TRBV6-5 with TRBJ2-2, with a tentative D call TRBD2 (5 bases). This CDR3 is 15 amino acids long. Looked up from germline, CDR1 is MNHEY and CDR2 is SVGAGI. Trimming took off 5 bases at V and 5 bases at J, with 15 bases between the two ends. The CDR3 is CASSRQTPGTGELFF. DNA for the CDR3: TGTGCCAGCAGTAGGCAGACTCCGGGGACCGGGGAGCTGTTTTTT.

As for this clone: This CDR3 is also generated by other DNA sequences in the sample. The chain recombines TRBV29-1 with TRBJ2-7, with D maybe TRBD1 (6 bases). The CDR3 runs to 11 residues. The V gene lost 7 bases and the J gene lost 4 bases, with 11 bases spanning the gap. The germline CDR1 and CDR2 sequences are SQVTM and ANQGSEA. This chain's CDR3 is CSGVGAYEQYF. DNA of the CDR3: TGCAGCGGTGTGGGGGCTTACGAGCAGTACTTC.

This clone turned up a few times. The genes are TRBV21-1 and TRBJ2-2; TRBD1 is taken as the D call from the table, unchecked against the DNA. TRBV21-1 is a listed pseudogene. CDR3 length: 19 residues. CDR3 amino acids: CASSKYPPPTGENTGELFF. DNA of the CDR3: TGTGCCAGCAGCAAATACCCGCCCCCGACAGGGGAGAACACCGGGGAGCTGTTTTTT.

This clone has a handful of counts. The identical CDR3 is also encoded by other nucleotide sequences in the sample. J is TRBJ2-3 and V is TRBV4-3; D gene uncertain. The CDR3 contains 13 residues. Trimming took 1 base from V and 5 from J, leaving 7 bases between them. Germline assignment: CDR1 LGHNA and CDR2 YSLEER. The CDR3 spells CASSQARGDTQYF. CDR3 bases: TGCGCCAGCAGCCAAGCGAGAGGAGATACGCAGTATTTT.

This clone was seen more than once but under ten times. This chain connects TRBV5-4 to TRBJ2-1, with D perhaps being TRBD1 or TRBD2 (5 bases each). Germline CDR1 SGHNT, CDR2 YYREEE (reference sequence). V was shortened by 0 bases and J by 4 bases, with 11 bases between the two germline ends. There are 15 residues in the CDR3. As DNA, the CDR3 is TGTGCCAGCAGCTTGGTGGGGGACCTTTACAATGAGCAGTTCTTC. Amino acid sequence: CASSLVGDLYNEQFF.

This sequence joins TRBV7-6 and TRBJ1-3; 8 bases line up with TRBD1. The CDR3 has 18 residues. With V trimmed by 5 bases and J by 0 bases, 12 bases remained unmatched. Germline values: CDR1 SGHVS, CDR2 FNYEAQ. The CDR3 reads CASSPLGGQGASGNTIYF. CDR3 DNA: TGTGCCAGCAGCCCCTTAGGCGGACAGGGAGCCTCTGGAAACACCATATATTTT.

This clone was seen a few times. This chain links TRBV2 with TRBJ2-2; D is perhaps TRBD2 (5 bases). Germline loops: CDR1 SNHLY, CDR2 FYNNEI. The CDR3 runs 14 residues. V lost 4 bases and J lost 1, with 7 bases in between. The CDR3, as DNA: TGTGCCAGCAGTGTAGCGAGGAACACCGGGGAGCTGTTTTTT. Amino acids: CASSVARNTGELFF.

This sequence joins TRBV18 and TRBJ2-5; a possible D gene is TRBD1 (5 bases). The CDR3 length is 13 residues. V dropped 3 bases and J dropped 7 bases, with 12 bases sitting between them. Germline assignment: CDR1 KGHSH and CDR2 LQKENI. CDR3: CASSPRDFGTQYF. The CDR3 nucleotides are TGTGCCAGCTCACCCAGGGATTTTGGGACCCAGTACTTC. Using reference TRBV18 and TRBJ2-5 for the parts outside the CDR3, the full variable domain is NAGVMQNPRHLVRRRGQEARLRCSPMKGHSHVYWYRQLPEEGLKFMVYLQKENIIDESGMPKERFSAEFPKEGPSILRIQQVVRGDSAAYFCASSPRDFGTQYFGPGTRLLVL.

The gene calls are TRBV11-3 and TRBJ2-3; 9 bases are a match to TRBD2. The CDR3 spans 16 residues. Germline V CDR1 and CDR2: SGHNT, YENEEA. V was clipped by 1 base and J by 2 bases; unmatched bases: 4. The CDR3 here is CASSLVLAGDTDTQYF. DNA for the CDR3: TGTGCCAGCAGCTTAGTGTTAGCGGGGGACACAGATACGCAGTATTTT.

The table lists this clone with a few counts. The chain has TRBV4-3 and TRBJ2-7; a weak D match, TRBD2 (6 bases). Trimming shortened V by 2 bases and J by 0 bases, and 17 bases separated the two germline ends. From germline, CDR1 is LGHNA and CDR2 YSLEER. This CDR3 region has 17 residues. In nucleotides, the CDR3 is TGCGCCAGCAGCCAACCGACTTGCGGGGCTAGCTCCTACGAGCAGTACGTC. This encodes CASSQPTCGASSYEQYV.

The chain couples TRBV7-2 to TRBJ1-5, with 7 bases fitting TRBD1. V lost 1 base, J lost 6 bases, and 3 bases stayed unmatched. The V gene's germline CDR1 is SGHTA and CDR2 FQGNSA. This CDR3 has 14 residues. CDR3 coding DNA: TGTGCCAGCAGCTTAGGACAGGGCGGTCAGCCCCAGCATTTT. As protein: CASSLGQGGQPQHF.

This clone was counted only a few times. This may come from a read error, since a much larger clone is one base off. Other nucleotide sequences from this sample produce the same CDR3. V and J are TRBV11-2 and TRBJ2-1, with D unresolved. The V gene lost 5 bases and the J gene lost 7 bases, with 6 bases spanning the gap. The germline CDR1 and CDR2 sequences are SGHAT and FQNNGV. The CDR3 spans 11 residues. CDR3 sequence reads: CASSLGNEQFF. In DNA, the CDR3 is TGTGCCAGCAGCCTAGGAAATGAGCAGTTCTTC.

Here the CDR3 reads CASSLKQGGEQFF. The CDR3 region has the DNA TGTGCCAGCAGCTTAAAACAGGGAGGTGAGCAGTTCTTC. The chain recombines TRBV7-7 with TRBJ2-1; the D gene could be TRBD1 or TRBD2 (6 bases each). The CDR3 length is 13 residues. The ends were cut back, 2 bases at V and 9 bases at J, with 11 bases in the middle. The germline CDR1 and CDR2 sequences are SSHAT and FNYEAQ (reference sequence).

V usage is TRBV11-2 and J usage is TRBJ2-5, with 7 nucleotides matching TRBD2. The V gene's germline CDR1 is SGHAT and CDR2 FQNNGV. The V and J ends lost 2 bases and 4 bases, in that order; junction bases with no gene match: 13. The CDR3 length is 17 residues. DNA of the CDR3: TGTGCCAGCAGCTTAAGTAGAAGTGGGAGGGCCCGAGAGACCCAGTACTTC. Its translation: CASSLSRSGRARETQYF.

The V and J genes are TRBV5-1 and TRBJ2-7, with TRBD2 matching 15 bases. The length of the CDR3 is 14 residues. Germline V gene data show CDR1 as SGHRS and CDR2 as YFSETQ. With V trimmed by 4 bases and J by 7 bases, 3 bases remained unmatched. CDR3 sequence reads: CASSPGLAGGEQYV. The CDR3 DNA reads as TGCGCCAGCAGCCCGGGACTAGCGGGAGGAGAGCAGTACGTC.

The chain links TRBV27 to TRBJ1-6, with 7 bases identical to TRBD1. V lost 5 bases to trimming and J lost 19 bases; unmatched junction nucleotides: 11. The germline V gene has CDR1 MNHEY and CDR2 SMNVEV (reference sequence). This CDR3 comprises 12 residues. The CDR3 here is CASSPNGQARHF. CDR3 coding DNA: TGTGCCAGCAGTCCCAACGGACAGGCAAGGCACTTT.

Comment on this clone: The same CDR3 is also encoded by other DNA sequences in this sample. The chain recombines TRBV7-2 with TRBJ2-3, with D hard to call. The CDR3 contains 12 residues. Trimming removed 5 bases from V and 3 bases from J, with 6 bases in between. The germline V gene encodes CDR1 SGHTA and CDR2 FQGNSA. Here the CDR3 DNA reads TGTGCCAGCAGCCCTCAGACAGATACGCAGTATTTT. As protein: CASSPQTDTQYF. Full variable domain (missing parts from reference TRBV7-2 and TRBJ2-3): GAGVSQSPSNKVTEKGKDVELRCDPISGHTALYWYRQSLGQGLEFLIYFQGNSAPDKSGLPSDRFSAERTGGSVSTLTIQRTQQEDSAVYLCASSPQTDTQYFGPGTRLTVL.

This clone was found a few times. The chain has TRBV7-2 and TRBJ1-2; TRBD1 agrees at 8 bases. The CDR3 is 13 residues long. V lost 1 base to trimming and J lost 8 bases; unmatched junction nucleotides: 3. The germline V gene has CDR1 SGHTA and CDR2 FQGNSA. CDR3 in amino acids: CASSLGQGLGYTF. Here the CDR3 DNA reads TGTGCCAGCAGCTTAGGACAGGGGTTAGGCTACACCTTC.

This clone was counted between two and nine times. The V and J genes are TRBV5-1 and TRBJ1-1; no reliable D call. Germline V CDR1 and CDR2: SGHRS, YFSETQ. The CDR3 sequence is 15 residues long. The ends were cut back, 0 bases at V and 1 base at J, with 10 bases in the middle. The CDR3 protein is CASSLETTPNTEAFF. The CDR3 DNA sequence: TGCGCCAGCAGCTTGGAGACGACACCGAACACTGAAGCTTTCTTT.